This T cell receptor beta chain was sequenced for a study of blood T cell repertoires in COVID-19. Study information: Samples representing acute and convalescent COVID-19 were sourced from the United States, Italy and Spain. In each case, the material was cDNA or gDNA derived from T cells, B-cell-depleted T cells, or PBMCs.

Trimming removed 1 base from V and 3 bases from J, with 8 bases in between. The CDR3 extends over 13 amino acids. Germline V gives CDR1 SGHRS, CDR2 YFSETQ. Original analysis: Estimated nucleated cell counts came from reference gene primer amplification. The table came from immunoSEQ multiplex PCR; TCRdb's copy has only in-frame clones and leaves some out. The V and J calls and clone size come from that table; D and trimming were worked out from the DNA. The data contain more than 110,000 clones, over 75% of them seen just once; the ten biggest clones take up around 3.2%. The sequencing input was peripheral blood. The rearrangement joins TRBV5-1 to TRBJ2-7, with D perhaps matching TRBD1 (5 bases). This sequence was found in a man aged 50-60 years with acute or convalescent COVID-19. This CDR3 reads CASSLQGNYEQYF. CDR3 in DNA: TGCGCCAGCAGCTTGCAGGGAAACTACGAGCAGTACTTC.